These 32 T cell receptor beta chains originate from one sample sequenced in a study of blood T cell repertoires in COVID-19. Generated by immunoSEQ multiplex PCR, the TCRdb table keeps only in-frame clones and is missing some. The table records 250,000 or so clones, about 79% of them present only once. Material for sequencing was peripheral blood. The receptors were sampled from a man at least 80 years old with acute or convalescent COVID-19.

J is TRBJ1-5 and V is TRBV19; D perhaps matches TRBD1 (5 bases). Germline values: CDR1 LNHDA, CDR2 SQIVND (reference sequence). This CDR3 has 16 residues. V was shortened by 3 bases and J by 2 bases, with 14 bases between the two germline ends. The CDR3 sequence: CASSIRQGKGNQPQHF. The CDR3 DNA follows: TGTGCCAGTAGTATCAGGCAGGGTAAGGGCAATCAGCCCCAGCATTTT.

The rearrangement joins TRBV18 to TRBJ1-3; 7 nucleotides line up with TRBD1. This CDR3 region has 18 residues. Unmatched junction bases numbered 17, after V lost 5 bases and J lost 4 bases. Germline loops: CDR1 KGHSH, CDR2 LQKENI. The CDR3 loop is CASSTRTGLRAWGNTIYF. As DNA, the CDR3 is TGTGCCAGCTCAACACGGACAGGCCTTCGGGCATGGGGAAACACCATATATTTT.

This chain connects TRBV23-1 to TRBJ1-1; D is ambiguous. TRBV23-1 is assigned to the ORF class and has an uncertain function. V was clipped by 0 bases and J by 1 base, with 6 bases between them. The CDR3 length is 14 residues. Here the CDR3 reads CASSQSPRNTEAFF. The DNA for the CDR3 is TGCGCCAGCAGTCAATCCCCGAGGAACACTGAAGCTTTCTTT.

This sequence joins TRBV5-1 and TRBJ1-1; no clear D. This CDR3 is 14 amino acids long. Trimming removed 5 bases from V and 4 bases from J, with 15 bases in between. Germline-derived CDR1 and CDR2 are SGHRS and YFSETQ. The CDR3 sequence: CASRLRGGSTEAFF. CDR3 DNA: TGCGCCAGCAGACTTCGAGGCGGGAGCACTGAAGCTTTCTTT. The entire variable domain, with the rest obtained from reference TRBV5-1 and TRBJ1-1, is as follows: KAGVTQTPRYLIKTRGQQVTLSCSPISGHRSVSWYQQTPGQGLQFLFEYFSETQRNKGNFPGRFSGRQFSNSRSEMNVSTLELGDSALYLCASRLRGGSTEAFFGQGTRLTVV.

V gene TRBV3-1 (or the pseudogene TRBV3-2) combines with J gene TRBJ2-4, with 8 bases fitting TRBD1. This CDR3 contains 15 residues. Germline values: CDR1 LGHDT, CDR2 YNNKEL (reference sequence). V lost 4 bases, J lost 0 bases, and 2 bases stayed unmatched. The CDR3 loop reads CASSPTGVAKNIQYF. CDR3 bases: TGTGCCAGCAGCCCGACAGGGGTAGCCAAAAACATTCAGTACTTC.

The V and J genes are TRBV24-1 and TRBJ2-1; TRBD2 aligns across 10 bases. This CDR3 region has 16 residues. V dropped 1 base and J dropped 3; count of bases not matched to a gene: 2. Germline CDR1 and CDR2: KGHDR and SFDVKD. DNA of the CDR3: TGTGCCACCAGTGATTTCCAGCGGGGGGGCTACAATGAGCAGTTCTTC. Translated, it gives CATSDFQRGGYNEQFF.

The chain employs TRBV10-2 and TRBJ1-2, with D perhaps TRBD1 (6 bases). With 0 bases removed from V and 3 bases from J, the gap between germline ends came to 11 bases. Germline lookup yields CDR1 WSHSY and CDR2 SAAADI. There are 15 residues in the CDR3. The chain's CDR3 is CASSESAGADYGYTF. In DNA form, the CDR3 reads TGCGCCAGCAGTGAGTCGGCAGGGGCCGACTATGGCTACACCTTC.

This chain connects TRBV7-2 to TRBJ2-5; 9 bases agree with TRBD1. Germline V CDR1 and CDR2: SGHTA, FQGNSA. Trimming cost V 0 bases and J 5 bases; bases outside gene matches: 4. The CDR3 has 15 residues. The CDR3 spells CASSLAHGTGETQYF. Here the CDR3 DNA reads TGTGCCAGCAGCTTAGCGCATGGGACAGGGGAGACCCAGTACTTC. Complete variable domain (other parts from reference TRBV7-2 and TRBJ2-5): GAGVSQSPSNKVTEKGKDVELRCDPISGHTALYWYRQSLGQGLEFLIYFQGNSAPDKSGLPSDRFSAERTGGSVSTLTIQRTQQEDSAVYLCASSLAHGTGETQYFGPGTRLLVL.

The chain carries TRBV11-2 and TRBJ2-7; TRBD1 might be the D (5 bases). The CDR3 is 15 residues long. CDR1 is SGHAT and CDR2 is FQNNGV in the germline V gene. Trimming left V 1 base short and J 3 bases short, with 13 bases between. The chain's CDR3 is CASSLGPTASYEQYF. The CDR3 bases are TGTGCCAGCAGCTTAGGACCGACAGCGAGCTACGAGCAGTACTTC.

The V gene is TRBV19, the J gene TRBJ2-7; D is possibly TRBD1 (6 bases). V was shortened by 5 bases and J by 0 bases, with 11 bases between the two germline ends. The germline CDR1 and CDR2 sequences are LNHDA and SQIVND (reference sequence). The CDR3 spans 14 residues. CDR3 region: CASSGTISSYEQYF. CDR3 DNA: TGTGCCAGTAGTGGGACAATCAGCTCCTACGAGCAGTACTTC.

A remark on this clone: Other DNA sequences in the sample encode the same CDR3. The chain joins TRBV7-9 to TRBJ1-4, with 7 bases lining up with TRBD1. CDR3 length equals 14 residues. The V segment lost 1 base and the J segment 8 bases; nucleotides outside the gene matches: 4. In germline, CDR1 is SEHNR, CDR2 FQNEAQ (reference sequence). CDR3 sequence: CASSLGDREEKLFF. CDR3 coding DNA: TGTGCCAGCAGCTTAGGAGACAGGGAAGAAAAACTGTTTTTT.

The V gene is TRBV6-6, the J gene TRBJ1-2, with 10 bases aligning to TRBD1. V shed 5 bases and J 4 bases; nucleotides not matched to a gene: 4. Germline V gene lookup returns CDR1 MNHNY and CDR2 SVGAGI (reference sequence). The CDR3 runs to 14 residues. The chain's CDR3 is CASSAGQGIYGYTF. DNA for the CDR3: TGTGCCAGCAGTGCGGGACAGGGGATCTATGGCTACACCTTC.

This clone was picked up a small number of times. The chain links TRBV18 to TRBJ2-7; 9 bases map to TRBD1. The V gene end was trimmed by 4 bases and the J gene end by 7 bases; junction bases not matched to a gene: 5. Germline CDR1 is KGHSH and CDR2 is LQKENI. The CDR3 is 13 amino acids. The CDR3 loop reads CASSQGQGGEQYF. In nucleotides, the CDR3 is TGTGCCAGCTCACAGGGACAGGGAGGGGAGCAGTACTTC.

This clone was observed once. The chain joins TRBV25-1 to TRBJ1-2; no clear D. The CDR3 loop spans 15 amino acids. From germline, CDR1 is MGHDK and CDR2 SYGVNS. Deletions cut 4 bases from V and 6 bases from J, with 18 bases between. The CDR3 here is CASSGLRGSGNGYTF. CDR3 coding DNA: TGTGCCAGCAGTGGACTCCGAGGCTCGGGGAATGGCTACACCTTC.

V usage is TRBV5-5 and J usage is TRBJ1-1, with 7 bases identical to TRBD1. The CDR3 is 13 amino acids. The V gene end was trimmed by 3 bases and the J gene end by 4 bases; junction bases not matched to a gene: 3. Germline lookup yields CDR1 SGHKS and CDR2 YYEKEE (reference sequence). The CDR3 region has the DNA TGTGCCAGCAGCTCCAGGGGGAGCACTGAAGCTTTCTTT. It specifies CASSSRGSTEAFF.

The rearrangement joins TRBV4-2 to TRBJ1-5; 7 nucleotides line up with TRBD1. Looked up from germline, CDR1 is LGHNA and CDR2 is YNFKEQ. V gave up 1 base and J gave up 4 bases; unmatched junction bases: 1. The CDR3 totals 14 residues. This chain's CDR3 is CASSQGDSNQPQHF. CDR3 bases: TGTGCCAGCAGCCAAGGGGACAGTAATCAGCCCCAGCATTTT.

CDR3 amino acids: CAWSAQNRGNQPQHF. The DNA of the CDR3 is TGTGCCTGGAGTGCCCAAAACAGGGGGAATCAGCCCCAGCATTTT. This sequence joins TRBV30 and TRBJ1-5; 8 nucleotides agree with TRBD1. This CDR3 region has 15 residues. Unmatched junction bases numbered 6, after V lost 1 base and J lost 4 bases. Germline-derived CDR1 and CDR2 are GTSNPN and SVGIG (reference sequence).

V gene TRBV27 combines with J gene TRBJ2-7; maybe TRBD1 (6 bases). CDR1 is MNHEY and CDR2 is SMNVEV in the germline V gene (reference sequence). V was pared by 5 bases and J by 5 bases, with 16 bases between. This CDR3 is built from 14 residues. The CDR3 protein is CASSRVRDNHEQYF. The CDR3 DNA reads TGTGCCAGCAGTAGAGTCCGGGACAATCACGAGCAGTACTTC.

The chain has TRBV5-1 and TRBJ1-2; no firm D call. Germline-derived CDR1 and CDR2 are SGHRS and YFSETQ. CDR3 length: 14 residues. V lost 1 base, J lost 4 bases, and 11 bases lay in between. The CDR3 nucleotides read TGCGCCAGCAGCTTGAGGCGGGAGACCTATGGCTACACCTTC. This sequence encodes CASSLRRETYGYTF.

This chain uses TRBV18 with TRBJ1-2, with D unclear. Trimming took 0 bases from V and 2 from J, leaving 7 bases between them. Germline assignment: CDR1 KGHSH and CDR2 LQKENI. The CDR3 sequence is 14 residues long. The CDR3 DNA follows: TGTGCCAGCTCACCACCTAACAGCAACTATGGCTACACCTTC. Amino acids: CASSPPNSNYGYTF.

The chain uses TRBV5-5 and TRBJ2-7, with 9 bases identical to TRBD1. This CDR3 is built from 15 residues. The junction had 1 base not matched to a gene; V was cut back by 0 bases and J by 0 bases. Germline V CDR1 and CDR2: SGHKS, YYEKEE (reference sequence). CDR3 DNA: TGTGCCAGCAGCTTGGTGGGACAGGGCTCCTACGAGCAGTACTTC. This codes for CASSLVGQGSYEQYF.

The chain is built from TRBV10-3 and TRBJ2-3, with 11 bases matching TRBD2. CDR3 length: 17 residues. V trimming: 2 bases; J trimming: 3 bases; junction bases outside the gene matches: 7. The germline CDR1 and CDR2 sequences are ENHRY and SYGVKD. The CDR3 is CAISETIAGGRTDTQYF. The CDR3 DNA follows: TGTGCCATCAGTGAGACCATAGCGGGGGGGCGGACAGATACGCAGTATTTT.

This sequence joins TRBV27 and TRBJ2-2, with 7 positions matching TRBD1. V shed 5 bases, J shed 1 base, and the junction held 4 bases outside the gene matches. The CDR3 sequence is 15 residues long. Germline V gives CDR1 MNHEY, CDR2 SMNVEV (reference sequence). DNA of the CDR3: TGTGCCAGCAGTCCCCGGACAGGGAACACCGGGGAGCTGTTTTTT. It encodes CASSPRTGNTGELFF.

The CDR3 DNA follows: TGTGCCAGCAGCTACCTGGGGCAGGGAATCTTGTACGAGCAGTACTTC. Encoded protein: CASSYLGQGILYEQYF. The chain links TRBV6-5 to TRBJ2-7; a weak D match, TRBD1 (5 bases). The V gene lost 6 bases and the J gene lost 4 bases, with 22 bases spanning the gap. The CDR3 is made up of 16 amino acids. In germline, CDR1 is MNHEY, CDR2 SVGAGI.

This sequence joins TRBV12-3 or TRBV12-4 and TRBJ2-2; 8 positions agree with TRBD2. This CDR3 region has 12 residues. V lost 6 bases, J lost 7 bases, and 1 base stayed unmatched. The chain's CDR3 is CASSRGGGELFF. DNA of the CDR3: TGTGCCAGCAGCCGGGGGGGCGGGGAGCTGTTTTTT.

V is TRBV14 and J is TRBJ1-1; 7 nucleotides align to TRBD1. V shed 5 bases, J shed 4 bases, and the junction held 10 bases outside the gene matches. Germline V lookup: CDR1 SGHDN, CDR2 FVKESK. The CDR3 has 15 amino acids. CDR3 in amino acids: CASSFRQGLLTEAFF. In nucleotides, the CDR3 is TGTGCCAGCAGCTTTCGACAGGGATTGCTCACTGAAGCTTTCTTT.

The CDR3 loop reads CASSEYSGSTGEQFF. The CDR3 coding sequence is TGTGCCAGCAGTGAATATAGCGGGAGTACCGGTGAGCAGTTCTTC. The genes are TRBV25-1 and TRBJ2-1, with 9 positions matching TRBD2. Germline V gene data show CDR1 as MGHDK and CDR2 as SYGVNS. CDR3 length equals 15 residues. Trimming cost V 0 bases and J 9 bases; bases outside gene matches: 6.

J is TRBJ2-1 and V is TRBV19; no firm D call. The V end was cut by 3 bases, the J end by 6 bases, with 15 bases between. The length of the CDR3 is 15 residues. The germline CDR1 and CDR2 sequences are LNHDA and SQIVND (reference sequence). CDR3 sequence: CASSIFPNPGNEQFF. The CDR3 DNA reads as TGTGCCAGTAGTATCTTCCCTAACCCGGGCAATGAGCAGTTCTTC.

V gene TRBV2 combines with J gene TRBJ2-7; 9 bases fit TRBD1. Germline CDR1 SNHLY, CDR2 FYNNEI. V was clipped by 8 bases and J by 4 bases; unmatched bases: 3. This CDR3 spans 12 amino acids. The CDR3: CASWDRAYEQYF. DNA of the CDR3: TGTGCCAGCTGGGACAGGGCGTACGAGCAGTACTTC.

The J gene is TRBJ2-4, the V gene TRBV18, with a possible D match to TRBD1 (6 bases). The CDR3 has 16 residues. Germline V CDR1 and CDR2: KGHSH, LQKENI. V shed 4 bases and J shed 0 bases, with 13 bases lying between them. In nucleotides, the CDR3 is TGTGCCAGCTCACAACAGGGAAATTTAGCCAAAAACATTCAGTACTTC. Its protein product is CASSQQGNLAKNIQYF.

The rearrangement joins TRBV27 to TRBJ2-3; TRBD2 matches at 8 bases. The V and J ends lost 7 bases and 2 bases, in that order; junction bases with no gene match: 11. CDR1 and CDR2 (germline): MNHEY, SMNVEV (reference sequence). The CDR3 length is 16 residues. Written as DNA, the CDR3 is TGTGCCAGCACCGCGGGGGGCCTTTTTTTCACAGATACGCAGTATTTT. This encodes CASTAGGLFFTDTQYF.

The V call is TRBV5-1, the J call TRBJ2-2, with 7 bases matching TRBD1. The CDR3 contains 16 residues. Germline CDR1 is SGHRS and CDR2 is YFSETQ. The V and J ends lost 1 base and 0 bases, in that order; junction bases with no gene match: 3. CDR3 in DNA: TGCGCCAGCAGCTTGAAAGGGGGCGCGAACACCGGGGAGCTGTTTTTT. It yields the protein CASSLKGGANTGELFF.